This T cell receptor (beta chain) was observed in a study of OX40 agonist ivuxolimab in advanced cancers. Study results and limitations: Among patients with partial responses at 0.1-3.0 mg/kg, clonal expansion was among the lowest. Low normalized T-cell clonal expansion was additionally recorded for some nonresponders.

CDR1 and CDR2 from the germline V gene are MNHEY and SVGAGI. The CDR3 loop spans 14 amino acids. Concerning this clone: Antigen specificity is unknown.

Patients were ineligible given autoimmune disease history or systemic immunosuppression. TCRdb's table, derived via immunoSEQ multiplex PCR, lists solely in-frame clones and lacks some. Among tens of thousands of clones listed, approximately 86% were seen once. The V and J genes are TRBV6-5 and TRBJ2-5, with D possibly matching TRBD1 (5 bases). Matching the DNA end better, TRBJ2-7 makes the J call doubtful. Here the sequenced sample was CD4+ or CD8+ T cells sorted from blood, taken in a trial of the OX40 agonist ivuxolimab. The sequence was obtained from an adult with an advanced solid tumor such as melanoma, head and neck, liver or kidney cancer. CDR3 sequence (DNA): TGTGCCAGCAGGATGACTGAGACAGTCTACGAGCAGTACTTC. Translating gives CASRMTETVYEQYF.